The clone carrying this T cell receptor beta chain is a singleton in its sample. Antigen specificity is unknown. Sequencing used immunoSEQ multiplex PCR; TCRdb keeps in-frame clones, though not all of them. The data hold about 54,000 clones, with roughly 80% observed a single time. Germline assignment: CDR1 SGHDT and CDR2 YYEEEE. V lost 2 bases, J lost 4 bases, and 7 bases lay in between. CDR3 size: 13 residues. Time point reported: baseline, week 1 (first vaccination visit). Indicated treatment: pre-vaccination baseline after standard-of-care therapy. The data originate from a study of a mutant IDH1 vaccine in newly diagnosed glioma. Study as a whole: Averaging roughly 40 years of age, treated patients were about 62% male and roughly 38% female. The earlier regimen, radiotherapy, temozolomide, or both, was most often both. Whole-study results and caveats: Pseudoprogression seemed unrelated to changes in top peripheral T cell clonotypes. Detectable vaccine-induced immune responses arose in over 90% of patients.

The genes are TRBV5-6 and TRBJ1-5, with D maybe TRBD1 (5 bases). Sequencing was performed on PBMCs, taken from a glioma patient treated with radiotherapy, temozolomide or both. This TCR was sampled from a man between 18 and 35 years old with glioma. The CDR3 nucleotides read TGTGCCAGCAGCTTCCGGGGGAATCAGCCCCAGCATTTT. Residues: CASSFRGNQPQHF.